Below are 9 T cell receptor beta chains sequenced from a single sample in a study of patients and donors after allogeneic stem cell transplantation. Using its own MiXCR run on the RT-PCR reads, TCRdb lists one record per CDR3 protein. The sample has approximately 200,000 distinct CDR3 sequences; 35% to 50% are singletons. Sequences were obtained from blood, either unsorted or a sorted T cell fraction (not recorded which). The receptors were gathered from a human donor who was either an allogeneic HSCT recipient or a stem cell or donor lymphocyte infusion donor (not recorded which). It is not recorded whose cells these are; they may come from a transplant donor.

This clonotype came up once. V gene TRBV9 combines with J gene TRBJ1-1, with D hard to call. CDR3 length equals 16 residues. The germline V gene encodes CDR1 SGDLS and CDR2 YYNGEE. Trimming removed 3 bases from V and 0 bases from J, with 15 bases in between. The CDR3 sequence is CASSAMPSVMNTEAFF. Here the CDR3 DNA reads TGTGCCAGCAGCGCAATGCCCAGTGTCATGAACACTGAAGCTTTCTTT.

A word on this clonotype: The junction departs from germline at one end; a sequencing error may be responsible. The rearrangement joins TRBV7-9 to TRBJ1-6, with 10 bases fitting TRBD1. The CDR3 covers 15 residues. The germline gives CDR1 SEHNR, CDR2 FQNEAQ (reference sequence). The CDR3 region is CASSLEGQGSSPLHF. CDR3 in DNA: TGTGCCAGCAGCTTAGAGGGACAGGGGTCCTCCCCCCTCCACTTC. Together with reference TRBV7-9 and TRBJ1-6, the CDR3 gives the full variable domain: DTGVSQNPRHKITKRGQNVTFRCDPISEHNRLYWYRQTLGQGPEFLTYFQNEAQLEKSRLLSDRFSAERPKGSFSTLEIQRTEQGDSAMYLCASSLEGQGSSPLHFGNGTRLTVT.

This chain uses TRBV7-6 with TRBJ2-2, with D perhaps given as TRBD1 or TRBD2 (5 bases each). CDR3 length equals 16 residues. Trimming pared 4 bases from V and 6 bases from J, leaving 18 bases between. CDR1 SGHVS and CDR2 FNYEAQ come from the germline V gene. The CDR3 reads CASSWGPTRGAGELFF. The CDR3 DNA is TGTGCCAGCAGCTGGGGCCCCACTAGAGGGGCCGGGGAGCTGTTTTTT.

This clonotype has only a few counts. This rearrangement joins TRBV4-1 to TRBJ2-7; 7 bases are a match to TRBD2. CDR1 is MGHRA, CDR2 YSYEKL, per germline. The V gene end was trimmed by 0 bases and the J gene end by 4 bases; junction bases not matched to a gene: 15. This CDR3 spans 18 amino acids. The CDR3, as DNA: TGCGCCAGCAGCCAAGATGCGACCACCCCGGGACTACGTTACGAGCAGTACTTC. As protein: CASSQDATTPGLRYEQYF.

The gene calls are TRBV12-3 or TRBV12-4 and TRBJ2-2, with 10 bases lining up with TRBD2. The CDR3 consists of 18 residues. V gave up 3 bases and J gave up 0 bases; unmatched junction bases: 7. DNA of the CDR3: TGTGCCAGCAGTTTGTGGCTAGCGGGAGTCGCGAACACCGGGGAGCTGTTTTTT. Amino acid sequence: CASSLWLAGVANTGELFF.

The chain couples TRBV7-9 to TRBJ2-1; no definite D call. This CDR3 contains 12 residues. From germline, CDR1 is SEHNR and CDR2 FQNEAQ (reference sequence). V was clipped by 5 bases and J by 5 bases, with 7 bases between them. This CDR3 is CASSPIDNEQFF. The CDR3 DNA follows: TGTGCCAGCAGCCCAATAGACAATGAGCAGTTCTTC.

V usage is TRBV12-3 or TRBV12-4 and J usage is TRBJ1-1; 7 bases are a match to TRBD1. The CDR3 consists of 13 residues. The V and J ends lost 7 bases and 1 base, in that order; junction bases with no gene match: 3. The CDR3 protein is CASTRTGNTEAFF. In nucleotides, the CDR3 is TGTGCCAGCACCCGGACAGGGAACACTGAAGCTTTCTTT.

V usage is TRBV29-1 and J usage is TRBJ2-3; D tentatively reads TRBD1 or TRBD2 (5 bases each). V shed 6 bases and J shed 3 bases, with 10 bases lying between them. This CDR3 is built from 12 residues. The germline V gene encodes CDR1 SQVTM and CDR2 ANQGSEA. For the CDR3, the DNA is TGCAGCGTGGGACCCGGGACAGATACGCAGTATTTT. Protein sequence: CSVGPGTDTQYF.

This clonotype was found a few times. The rearrangement uses TRBV6-5 and TRBJ1-3; D remains ambiguous. Trimming pared 2 bases from V and 0 bases from J, leaving 11 bases between. This CDR3 has 16 amino acids. The V gene's germline CDR1 is MNHEY and CDR2 SVGAGI. CDR3 residues: CASSYTQISSGNTIYF. The CDR3 region has the DNA TGTGCCAGCAGTTACACCCAAATTAGCTCTGGAAACACCATATATTTT.